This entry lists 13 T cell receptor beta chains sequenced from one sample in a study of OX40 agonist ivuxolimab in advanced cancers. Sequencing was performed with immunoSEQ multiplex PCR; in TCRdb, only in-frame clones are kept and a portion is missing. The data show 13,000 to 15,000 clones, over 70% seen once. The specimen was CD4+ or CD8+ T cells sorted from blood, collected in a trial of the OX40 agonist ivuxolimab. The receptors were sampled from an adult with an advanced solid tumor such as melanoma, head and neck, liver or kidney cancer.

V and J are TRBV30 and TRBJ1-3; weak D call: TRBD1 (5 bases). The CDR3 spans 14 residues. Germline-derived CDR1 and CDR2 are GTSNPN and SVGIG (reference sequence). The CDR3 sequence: CASEGTDSGNTIYF. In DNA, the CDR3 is TGTGCTTCCGAAGGGACCGACTCTGGAAACACCATATATTTT.

The CDR3 DNA sequence: TGTGCCAGCAGTTCTTACAATGAGCAGTTCTTC. Its protein product is CASSSYNEQFF. V and J are TRBV28 and TRBJ2-1; D unclear. Trimming removed 4 bases from V and 4 bases from J, with 2 bases in between. The CDR3 consists of 11 residues. Germline V lookup: CDR1 MDHEN, CDR2 SYDVKM.

As DNA, the CDR3 is TGTGCCAGCAGCCTCCCAGAATCCTCCTACGAGCAGTACTTC. Translated: CASSLPESSYEQYF. The chain is built from TRBV14 and TRBJ2-7; the D is unclear. Germline CDR1 SGHDN, CDR2 FVKESK. Trimming took 4 bases from V and 0 from J, leaving 10 bases between them. CDR3 size: 14 residues.

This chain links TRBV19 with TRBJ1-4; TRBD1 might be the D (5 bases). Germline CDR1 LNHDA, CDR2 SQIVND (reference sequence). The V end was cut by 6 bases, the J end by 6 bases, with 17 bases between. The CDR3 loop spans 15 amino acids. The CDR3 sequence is CASSRDRVGHEKLFF. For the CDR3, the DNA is TGTGCCAGTAGCCGGGACCGAGTTGGACATGAAAAACTGTTTTTT.

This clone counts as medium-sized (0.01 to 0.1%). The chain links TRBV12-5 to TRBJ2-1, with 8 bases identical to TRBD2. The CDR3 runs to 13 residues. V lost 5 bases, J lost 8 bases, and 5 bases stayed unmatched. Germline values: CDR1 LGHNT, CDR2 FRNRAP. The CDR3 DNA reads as TGTGCTAGTGGTCCCGGGGGGGCCGATGAGCAGTTCTTC. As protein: CASGPGGADEQFF.

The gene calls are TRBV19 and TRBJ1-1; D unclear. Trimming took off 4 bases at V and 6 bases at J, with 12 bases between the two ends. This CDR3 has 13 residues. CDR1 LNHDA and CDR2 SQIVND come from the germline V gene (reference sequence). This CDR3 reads CASSSLRFAEAFF. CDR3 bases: TGTGCCAGTAGTAGCTTACGGTTTGCTGAAGCTTTCTTT.

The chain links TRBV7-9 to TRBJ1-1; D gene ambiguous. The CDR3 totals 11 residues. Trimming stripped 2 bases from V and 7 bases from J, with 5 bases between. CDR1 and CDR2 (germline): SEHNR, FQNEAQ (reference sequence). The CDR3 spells CASSLWDEAFF. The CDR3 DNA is TGTGCCAGCAGCTTATGGGATGAAGCTTTCTTT.

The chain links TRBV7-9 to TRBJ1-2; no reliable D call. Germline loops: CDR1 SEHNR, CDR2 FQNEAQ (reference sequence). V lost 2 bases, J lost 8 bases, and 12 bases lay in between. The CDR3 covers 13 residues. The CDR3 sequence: CASSLIGRGGYTF. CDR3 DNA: TGTGCCAGCAGCTTAATCGGCCGGGGAGGCTACACCTTC.

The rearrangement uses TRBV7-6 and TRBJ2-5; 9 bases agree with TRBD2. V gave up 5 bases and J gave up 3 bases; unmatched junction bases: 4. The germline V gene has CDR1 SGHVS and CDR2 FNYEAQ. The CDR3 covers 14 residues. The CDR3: CASSIIAGEETQYF. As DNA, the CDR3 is TGTGCCAGCAGCATCATAGCGGGGGAAGAGACCCAGTACTTC.

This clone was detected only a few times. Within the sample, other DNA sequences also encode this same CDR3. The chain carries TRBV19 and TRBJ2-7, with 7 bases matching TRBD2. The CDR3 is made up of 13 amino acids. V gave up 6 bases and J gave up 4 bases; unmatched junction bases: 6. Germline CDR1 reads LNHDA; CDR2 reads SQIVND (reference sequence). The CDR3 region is CASSPGLGYEQYF. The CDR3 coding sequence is TGTGCCAGTAGCCCCGGACTAGGTTACGAGCAGTACTTC.

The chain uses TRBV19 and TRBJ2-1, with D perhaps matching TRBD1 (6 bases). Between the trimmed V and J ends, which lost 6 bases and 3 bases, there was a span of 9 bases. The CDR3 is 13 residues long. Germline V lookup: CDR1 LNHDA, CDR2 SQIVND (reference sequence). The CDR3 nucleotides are TGTGCCAGTAGCCAGGGGAGCTACAATGAGCAGTTCTTC. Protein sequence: CASSQGSYNEQFF.

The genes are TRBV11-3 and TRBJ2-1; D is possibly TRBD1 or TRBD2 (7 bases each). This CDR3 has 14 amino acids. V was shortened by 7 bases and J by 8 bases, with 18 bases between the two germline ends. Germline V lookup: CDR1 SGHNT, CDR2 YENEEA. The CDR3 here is CASNQGGRGDEQFF. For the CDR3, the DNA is TGTGCCAGCAACCAGGGGGGGCGAGGCGATGAGCAGTTCTTC.

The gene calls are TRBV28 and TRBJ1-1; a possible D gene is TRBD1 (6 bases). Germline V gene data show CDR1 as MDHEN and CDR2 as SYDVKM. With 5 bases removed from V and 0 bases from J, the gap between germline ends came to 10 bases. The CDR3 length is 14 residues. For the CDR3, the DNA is TGTGCCAGCAGTCGTGACAGGTTGAACACTGAAGCTTTCTTT. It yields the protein CASSRDRLNTEAFF.